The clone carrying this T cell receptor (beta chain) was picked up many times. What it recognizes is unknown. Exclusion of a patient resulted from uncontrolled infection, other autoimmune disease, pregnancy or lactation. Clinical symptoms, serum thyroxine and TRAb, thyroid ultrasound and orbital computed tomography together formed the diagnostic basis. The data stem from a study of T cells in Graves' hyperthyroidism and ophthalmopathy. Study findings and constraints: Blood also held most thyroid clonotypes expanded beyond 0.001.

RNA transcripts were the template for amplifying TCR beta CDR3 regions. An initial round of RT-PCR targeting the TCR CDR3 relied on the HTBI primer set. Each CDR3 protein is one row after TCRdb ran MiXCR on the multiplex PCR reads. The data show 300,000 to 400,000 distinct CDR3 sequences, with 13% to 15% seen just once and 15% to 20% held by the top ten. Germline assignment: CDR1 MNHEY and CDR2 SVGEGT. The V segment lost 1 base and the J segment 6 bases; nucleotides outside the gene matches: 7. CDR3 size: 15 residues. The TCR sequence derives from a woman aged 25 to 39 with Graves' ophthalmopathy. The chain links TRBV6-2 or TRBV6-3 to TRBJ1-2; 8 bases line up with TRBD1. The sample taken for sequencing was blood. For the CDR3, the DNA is TGTGCCAGCAGTTACTTAGGGACAGGAGGAGATGGCTACACCTTC. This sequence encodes CASSYLGTGGDGYTF.